This T cell receptor (beta chain) is from a study of shared clonotypes between healthy human individuals. Points from the study as a whole: Limitation of the genetic and exposure-history diversity represented came from the few donors. In this cohort, only blood was sampled, and tissue repertoires likely differ. Expectations were that clonotype sharing among donors would be affected by sequencing depth.

Profiling relied on immunoSEQ multiplex PCR, and the TCRdb table lists in-frame clones only, not all of them. The table includes about 1.5 million clones, 95% to 99% detected once. Germline CDR1 and CDR2: MNHEY and SMNVEV (reference sequence). V was clipped by 6 bases and J by 6 bases; unmatched bases: 4. CDR3 length: 14 residues. A note on this clone: Its antigen is undetermined.

The sequenced sample consisted of naive CD4+ T cells sorted from blood. The subset denotes: CD45RA+ positively selected. The TCR comes from a man aged 25-45 years in good health. The J gene is TRBJ2-7, the V gene TRBV27; 14 nucleotides agree with TRBD2. CDR3 in DNA: TGTGCCAGCAGGACTAGCGGGAGGGCCGTCGAGCAGTACTTC. Amino acids: CASRTSGRAVEQYF.